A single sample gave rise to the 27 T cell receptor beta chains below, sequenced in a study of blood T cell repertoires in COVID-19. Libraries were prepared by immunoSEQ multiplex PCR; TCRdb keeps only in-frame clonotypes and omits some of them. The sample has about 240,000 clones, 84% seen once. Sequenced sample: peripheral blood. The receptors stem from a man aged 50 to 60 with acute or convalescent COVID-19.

The CDR3 loop is CASSSVQDTQYF. The CDR3 coding sequence is TGTGCCAGCAGTTCGGTGCAAGATACGCAGTATTTT. The chain combines TRBV12-3 or TRBV12-4 with TRBJ2-3; D is ambiguous. With 4 bases removed from V and 5 bases from J, the gap between germline ends came to 7 bases. The CDR3 is 12 residues long.

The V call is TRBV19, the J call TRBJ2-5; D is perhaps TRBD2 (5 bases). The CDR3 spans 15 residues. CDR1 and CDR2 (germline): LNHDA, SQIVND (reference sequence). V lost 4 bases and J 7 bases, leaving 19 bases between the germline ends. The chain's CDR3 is CASSKRDGLRRTQYF. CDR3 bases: TGTGCCAGTAGTAAGAGGGATGGTCTTCGTCGGACCCAGTACTTC.

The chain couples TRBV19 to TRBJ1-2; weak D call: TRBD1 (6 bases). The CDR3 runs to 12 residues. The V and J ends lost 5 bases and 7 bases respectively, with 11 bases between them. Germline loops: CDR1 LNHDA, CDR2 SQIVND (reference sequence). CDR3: CASSPDSSGYTF. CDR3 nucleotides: TGTGCCAGTAGTCCGGACAGTAGTGGCTACACCTTC.

CDR3 nucleotides: TGTGCCAGCAGTCACTTCGGACACAGGGGAAAGGAGACCCAGTACTTC. This codes for CASSHFGHRGKETQYF. The rearrangement uses TRBV21-1 and TRBJ2-5; TRBD1, the D gene given by the table, was not confirmed from the DNA. TRBV21-1 counts as a pseudogene. The CDR3 is 16 amino acids.

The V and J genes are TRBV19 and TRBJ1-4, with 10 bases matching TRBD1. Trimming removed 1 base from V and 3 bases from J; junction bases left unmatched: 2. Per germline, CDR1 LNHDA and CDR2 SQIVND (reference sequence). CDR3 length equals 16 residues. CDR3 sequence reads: CASSIATGGSNEKLFF. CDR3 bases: TGTGCCAGTAGTATAGCGACAGGGGGCTCTAATGAAAAACTGTTTTTT.

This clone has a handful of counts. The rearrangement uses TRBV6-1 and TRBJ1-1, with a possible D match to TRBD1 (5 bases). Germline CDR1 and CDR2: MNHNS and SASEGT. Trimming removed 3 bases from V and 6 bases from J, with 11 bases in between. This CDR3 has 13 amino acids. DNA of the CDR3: TGTGCCAGCAGTGAGCGGGGGGGTGCTGAAGCTTTCTTT. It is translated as CASSERGGAEAFF.

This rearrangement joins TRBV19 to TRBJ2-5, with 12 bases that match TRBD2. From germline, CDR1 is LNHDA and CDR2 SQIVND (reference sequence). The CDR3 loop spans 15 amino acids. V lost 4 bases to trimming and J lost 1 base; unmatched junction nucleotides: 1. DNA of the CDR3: TGTGCCAGTAGTACTAGCGGGAGGGCCCAAGAGACCCAGTACTTC. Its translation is CASSTSGRAQETQYF.

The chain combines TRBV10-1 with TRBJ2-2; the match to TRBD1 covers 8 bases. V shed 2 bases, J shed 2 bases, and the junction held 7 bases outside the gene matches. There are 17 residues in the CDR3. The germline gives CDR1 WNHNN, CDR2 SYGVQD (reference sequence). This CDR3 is CASSELTQGANTGELFF. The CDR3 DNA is TGCGCCAGCAGTGAGCTAACCCAGGGGGCCAACACCGGGGAGCTGTTTTTT.

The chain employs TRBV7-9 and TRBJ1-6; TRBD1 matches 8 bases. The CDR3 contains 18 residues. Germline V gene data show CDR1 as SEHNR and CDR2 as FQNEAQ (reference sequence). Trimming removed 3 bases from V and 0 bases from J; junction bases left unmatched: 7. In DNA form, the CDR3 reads TGTGCCAGCAGCTTCCCCAGACAGGGGAGCTCCTATAATTCACCCCTCCACTTT. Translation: CASSFPRQGSSYNSPLHF.

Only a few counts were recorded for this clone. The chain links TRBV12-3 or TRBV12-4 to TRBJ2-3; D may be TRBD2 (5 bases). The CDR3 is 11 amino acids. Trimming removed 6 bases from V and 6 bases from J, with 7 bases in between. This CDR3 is CASSPGDTQYF. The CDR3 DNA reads TGTGCCAGCAGCCCGGGGGATACGCAGTATTTT.

DNA of the CDR3: TGCGCCAGCAGCTTGGACGTCTATGGAAACACCATATATTTT. Protein: CASSLDVYGNTIYF. The V gene is TRBV5-1, the J gene TRBJ1-3; D is ambiguous. This CDR3 spans 14 amino acids. The ends were cut back, 0 bases at V and 3 bases at J, with 7 bases in the middle. The germline gives CDR1 SGHRS, CDR2 YFSETQ.

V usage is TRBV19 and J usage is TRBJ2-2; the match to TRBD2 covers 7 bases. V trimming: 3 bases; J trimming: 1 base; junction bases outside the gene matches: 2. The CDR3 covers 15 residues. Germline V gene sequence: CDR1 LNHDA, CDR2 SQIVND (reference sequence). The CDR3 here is CASSIAGVNTGELFF. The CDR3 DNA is TGTGCCAGTAGTATCGCGGGGGTGAACACCGGGGAGCTGTTTTTT.

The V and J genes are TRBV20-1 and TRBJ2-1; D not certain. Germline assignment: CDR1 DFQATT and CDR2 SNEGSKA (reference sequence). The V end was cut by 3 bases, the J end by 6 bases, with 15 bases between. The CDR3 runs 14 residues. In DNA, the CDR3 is TGCAGTGCTAGTTCCTTTCGTGGGCGCAATGAGCAGTTCTTC. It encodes CSASSFRGRNEQFF.

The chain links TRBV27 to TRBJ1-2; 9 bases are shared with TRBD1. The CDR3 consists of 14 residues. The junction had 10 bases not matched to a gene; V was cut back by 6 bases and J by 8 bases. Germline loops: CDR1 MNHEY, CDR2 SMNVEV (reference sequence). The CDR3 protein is CASRLTGTGPGYTF. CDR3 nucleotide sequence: TGTGCCAGCAGACTCACCGGGACAGGGCCCGGCTACACCTTC.

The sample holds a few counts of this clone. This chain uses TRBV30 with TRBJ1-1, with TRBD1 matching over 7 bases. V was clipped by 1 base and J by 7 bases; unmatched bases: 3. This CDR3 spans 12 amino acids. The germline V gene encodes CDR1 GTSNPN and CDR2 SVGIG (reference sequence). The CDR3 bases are TGTGCCTGGAGTGGTCAGGGGGGTGAAGCTTTCTTT. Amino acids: CAWSGQGGEAFF. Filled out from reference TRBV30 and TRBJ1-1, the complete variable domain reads SQTIHQWPATLVQPVGSPLSLECTVEGTSNPNLYWYRQAAGRGLQLLFYSVGIGQISSEVPQNLSASRPQDRQFILSSKKLLLSDSGFYLCAWSGQGGEAFFGQGTRLTVV.

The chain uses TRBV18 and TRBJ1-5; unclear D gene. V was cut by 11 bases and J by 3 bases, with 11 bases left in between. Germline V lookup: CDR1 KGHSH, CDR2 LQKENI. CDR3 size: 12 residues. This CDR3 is CAARGPNQPQHF. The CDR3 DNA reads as TGTGCCGCGCGTGGGCCCAATCAGCCCCAGCATTTT.

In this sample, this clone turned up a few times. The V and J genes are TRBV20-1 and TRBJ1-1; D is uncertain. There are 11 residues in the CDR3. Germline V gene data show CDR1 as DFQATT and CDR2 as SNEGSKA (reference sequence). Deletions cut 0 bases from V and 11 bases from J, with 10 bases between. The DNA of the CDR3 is TGCAGTGCTAGAGATCGTTTGAGTGCTTTCTTT. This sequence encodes CSARDRLSAFF.

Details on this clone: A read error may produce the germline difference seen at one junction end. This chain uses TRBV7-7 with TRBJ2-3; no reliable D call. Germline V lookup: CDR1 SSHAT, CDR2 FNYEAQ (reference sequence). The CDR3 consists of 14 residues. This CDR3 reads CASSLGISGDTQYF. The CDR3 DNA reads TGTGCTAGCAGCCTAGGGATCTCCGGGGATACGCAGTATTTT.

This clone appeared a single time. CDR3 sequence: CASSQVGGEITDTQYF. The DNA of the CDR3 is TGTGCCAGCAGCCAAGTAGGTGGGGAGATCACAGATACGCAGTATTTT. The chain joins TRBV4-2 to TRBJ2-3, with a weak D call TRBD2 (5 bases). Trimming took off 1 base at V and 2 bases at J, with 13 bases between the two ends. The CDR3 contains 16 residues. Germline lookup yields CDR1 LGHNA and CDR2 YNFKEQ.

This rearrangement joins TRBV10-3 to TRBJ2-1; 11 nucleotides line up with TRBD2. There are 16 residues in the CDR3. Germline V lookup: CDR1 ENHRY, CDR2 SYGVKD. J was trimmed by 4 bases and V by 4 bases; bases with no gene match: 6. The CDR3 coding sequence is TGTGCCATCAGTGGAACTAGCGGGAGTGGTTACAATGAGCAGTTCTTC. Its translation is CAISGTSGSGYNEQFF.

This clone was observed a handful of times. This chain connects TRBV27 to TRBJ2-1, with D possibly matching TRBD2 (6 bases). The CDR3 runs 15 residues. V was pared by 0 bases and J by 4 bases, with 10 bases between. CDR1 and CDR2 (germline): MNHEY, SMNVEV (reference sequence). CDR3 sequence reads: CASSLSMGGYNEQFF. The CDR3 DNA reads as TGTGCCAGCAGTTTATCTATGGGGGGTTACAATGAGCAGTTCTTC.

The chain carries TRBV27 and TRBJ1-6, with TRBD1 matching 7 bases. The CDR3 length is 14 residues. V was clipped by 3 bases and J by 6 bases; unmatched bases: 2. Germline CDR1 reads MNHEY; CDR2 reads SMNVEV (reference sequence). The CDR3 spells CASSFGQANSPLHF. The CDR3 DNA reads TGTGCCAGCAGTTTTGGACAGGCTAATTCACCCCTCCACTTT.

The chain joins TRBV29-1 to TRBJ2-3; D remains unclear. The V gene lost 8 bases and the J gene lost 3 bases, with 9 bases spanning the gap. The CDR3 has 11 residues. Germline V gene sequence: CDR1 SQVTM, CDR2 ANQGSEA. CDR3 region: CSLRTTDTQYF. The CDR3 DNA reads TGCAGCCTCCGAACTACAGATACGCAGTATTTT.

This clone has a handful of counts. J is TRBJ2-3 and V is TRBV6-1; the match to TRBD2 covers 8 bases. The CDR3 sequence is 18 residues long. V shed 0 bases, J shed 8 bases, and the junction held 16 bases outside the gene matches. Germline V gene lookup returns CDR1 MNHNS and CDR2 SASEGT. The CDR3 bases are TGTGCCAGCAGTGAAGCCCCCGTCCTAGCGGGTAGAGCTCTTACGCAGTATTTT. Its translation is CASSEAPVLAGRALTQYF.

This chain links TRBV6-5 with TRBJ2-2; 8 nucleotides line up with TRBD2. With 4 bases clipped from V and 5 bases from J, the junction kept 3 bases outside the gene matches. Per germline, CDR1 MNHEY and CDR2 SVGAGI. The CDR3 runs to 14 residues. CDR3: CASSSAGGTGELFF. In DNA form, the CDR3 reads TGTGCCAGCAGTTCCGCGGGGGGTACCGGGGAGCTGTTTTTT.

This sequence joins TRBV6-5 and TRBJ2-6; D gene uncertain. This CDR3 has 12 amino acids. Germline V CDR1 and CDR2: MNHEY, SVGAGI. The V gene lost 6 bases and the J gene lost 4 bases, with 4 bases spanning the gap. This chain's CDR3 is CASSEGANVLTF. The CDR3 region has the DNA TGTGCCAGCAGCGAGGGGGCCAACGTCCTGACTTTC.

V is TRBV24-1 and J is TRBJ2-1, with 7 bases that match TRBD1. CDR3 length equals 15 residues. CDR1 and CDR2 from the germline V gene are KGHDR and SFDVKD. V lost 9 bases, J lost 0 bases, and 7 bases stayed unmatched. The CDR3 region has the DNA TGTGCCACCGCCGGACAGGATAGCTCCTACAATGAGCAGTTCTTC. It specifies CATAGQDSSYNEQFF.